These T cell receptor beta chains were read from a single sample in a study of blood T cell repertoires in COVID-19. Assay used: immunoSEQ multiplex PCR; TCRdb lists only in-frame clones, some missing. The sample has approximately 110,000 clones, 75% to 90% seen once. Sequencing used peripheral blood. The receptors were gathered from a human donor in a cohort sampled during active COVID-19. The CDR3 runs from the conserved cysteine through the conserved F or W. Fields, in order: J gene, V gene, clone size, D gene, CDR3 protein, CDR3 DNA. A D gene is named only where the DNA matches it firmly. Clone size is shown for a subset of rows, as once, few, many or a class of expanded clone.

>TRBJ1-1|TRBV6-5|.|.
CASSYGQTRHTEAFF
TGTGCCAGCAGTTACGGCCAGACAAGACACACTGAAGCTTTCTTT
>TRBJ1-1|TRBV7-8|once|.
CASSLAGAANTEAFF
TGTGCCAGCAGCTTAGCGGGGGCGGCGAACACTGAAGCTTTCTTT
>TRBJ1-5|TRBV24-1|few|TRBD1
CATGDREGNQPQHF
TGTGCCACCGGTGACAGGGAAGGCAATCAGCCCCAGCATTTT
>TRBJ2-7|TRBV19|.|TRBD2
CASSIGGGLGEQYF
TGTGCCAGTAGCATCGGGGGGGGACTGGGAGAGCAGTACTTC
>TRBJ2-3|TRBV7-3|.|.
CASSSVAGTDTQYF
TGTGCCAGCAGCTCCGTGGCGGGCACAGATACGCAGTATTTT
>TRBJ2-2|TRBV7-2|.|TRBD2
CASSSQRGNTGELFF
TGTGCCAGCAGTTCCCAGCGGGGGAACACCGGGGAGCTGTTTTTT
>TRBJ2-7|TRBV6-1|.|.
CASSGSGGPNSYEQYF
TGTGCCAGCAGTGGTTCCGGGGGGCCCAACTCCTACGAGCAGTACTTC
>TRBJ2-7|TRBV7-9|once|TRBD1
CASSLRDRGYEQYF
TGTGCCAGCAGCTTAAGGGACAGGGGCTACGAGCAGTACTTC
>TRBJ1-3|TRBV6-5|.|.
CASSYSTGRNTIYF
TGTGCCAGCAGTTACTCGACCGGGAGAAACACCATATATTTT
>TRBJ2-3|TRBV9|.|.
CASSVGPRVAATSTDTQYF
TGTGCCAGCAGCGTAGGCCCCAGGGTAGCGGCGACTAGCACAGATACGCAGTATTTT
>TRBJ2-2|TRBV19|once|TRBD1
CASSSQGDTGELFF
TGTGCCAGTAGTTCCCAGGGGGACACCGGGGAGCTGTTTTTT
>TRBJ2-5|TRBV5-4|.|TRBD2
CASSFVAGGLETQYF
TGTGCCAGCAGCTTCGTAGCGGGGGGGCTAGAGACCCAGTACTTC
>TRBJ2-7|TRBV9|once|TRBD1
CASSSRTGEAYEQYF
TGTGCCAGCAGCTCTCGGACAGGGGAAGCCTACGAGCAGTACTTC
>TRBJ1-6|TRBV6-5|.|TRBD1
CASSSGTGRSPLHF
TGTGCCAGCAGCTCCGGGACAGGTCGTTCACCCCTCCACTTT
>TRBJ2-7|TRBV5-1|.|.
CASSLAGEPYEQYF
TGCGCCAGCAGCTTGGCAGGGGAACCCTACGAGCAGTACTTC
>TRBJ1-6|TRBV10-2|.|.
CASSEVGASPLHF
TGCGCCAGCAGTGAGGTAGGGGCCTCACCCCTCCACTTT
>TRBJ2-5|TRBV5-1|.|.
CASSVIRPRETQYF
TGCGCCAGCAGCGTGATCCGTCCGCGAGAGACCCAGTACTTC
>TRBJ1-5|TRBV19|.|TRBD1
CASSTRQGNQPQHF
TGTGCCAGTAGTACCAGACAGGGAAATCAGCCCCAGCATTTT
>TRBJ1-4|TRBV6-5|.|.
CASSFFSSNEKLFF
TGTGCCAGCAGTTTCTTTAGTTCTAATGAAAAACTGTTTTTT
>TRBJ1-5|TRBV4-1|.|.
CASSQGGPGEQPQHF
TGCGCCAGCAGCCAAGGGGGCCCAGGGGAGCAGCCCCAGCATTTT
>TRBJ1-2|TRBV28|.|TRBD1
CASNDRGPGYTF
TGTGCCAGCAATGACAGGGGGCCTGGCTACACCTTC
>TRBJ2-7|TRBV24-1|.|.
CATSDRGSSYEQYF
TGTGCCACCAGTGATCGAGGTAGCTCCTACGAGCAGTACTTC
>TRBJ2-7|TRBV7-2|.|TRBD2
CASSLTPGLAHEQYF
TGTGCCAGCAGCCTAACACCGGGACTAGCCCACGAGCAGTACTTC
>TRBJ1-1|TRBV12-3/TRBV12-4|few|.
CASSFAGNTEAFF
TGTGCCAGCAGTTTCGCAGGGAACACTGAAGCTTTCTTT
>TRBJ2-7|TRBV2|.|TRBD1
CASHRGYEQYF
TGTGCCAGCCACAGGGGGTACGAGCAGTACTTC
>TRBJ1-1|TRBV12-3/TRBV12-4|.|.
CASSLRDNTEAFF
TGTGCCAGCAGTTTGCGGGATAACACTGAAGCTTTCTTT
>TRBJ2-1|TRBV24-1|once|TRBD2
CATSDPSGGDYNEQFF
TGTGCCACCAGTGACCCCAGCGGGGGCGATTACAATGAGCAGTTCTTC
>TRBJ2-2|TRBV7-8|.|.
CASSPEWQTTGELFF
TGTGCCAGCAGCCCCGAGTGGCAGACAACCGGGGAGCTGTTTTTT
>TRBJ1-2|TRBV5-6|.|.
CASSLGPTAYYGYTF
TGTGCCAGCAGCTTGGGGCCGACAGCGTACTATGGCTACACCTTC
>TRBJ2-1|TRBV16|.|TRBD1
CASSQGQNNEQFF
TGTGCCAGCAGCCAGGGACAGAACAATGAGCAGTTCTTC
>TRBJ2-1|TRBV11-2|.|.
CASSLRRGGDEQFF
TGTGCCAGCAGCTTACGGAGGGGAGGCGATGAGCAGTTCTTC
>TRBJ2-7|TRBV5-1|.|TRBD2
CASSQAGAPYEQYF
TGCGCCAGCAGCCAAGCGGGGGCGCCCTACGAGCAGTACTTC
>TRBJ2-1|TRBV19|.|TRBD2
CASRRGTSGNNEQFF
TGTGCCAGTCGTAGAGGGACTAGCGGGAACAATGAGCAGTTCTTC
>TRBJ1-6|TRBV5-6|once|.
CASSSGPSATNSPLHF
TGTGCCAGCAGCTCCGGTCCTAGTGCCACTAATTCACCCCTCCACTTT
>TRBJ2-1|TRBV28|.|TRBD2
CASSSLAGGLNEQFF
TGTGCCAGCAGTTCTCTAGCGGGGGGGCTGAATGAGCAGTTCTTC
>TRBJ2-7|TRBV10-2|few|.
CASTRGYYEQYF
TGCGCCAGCACCAGGGGATACTACGAGCAGTACTTC
>TRBJ2-4|TRBV6-2/TRBV6-3|.|.
CASTPRVGGNIQYF
TGTGCCAGCACCCCGAGGGTCGGCGGGAACATTCAGTACTTC
>TRBJ1-6|TRBV4-1|.|.
CASSQDSRGSPLHF
TGCGCCAGCAGCCAAGATTCCAGGGGTTCACCCCTCCACTTT
>TRBJ1-1|TRBV4-3|.|.
CASSQRLARGEAFF
TGCGCCAGCAGCCAAAGATTGGCGCGGGGAGAAGCTTTCTTT
>TRBJ1-2|TRBV30|once|TRBD1
CAWSFPSSGTGNYGYTF
TGTGCCTGGAGTTTCCCCTCCTCCGGGACAGGAAACTATGGCTACACCTTC
>TRBJ2-1|TRBV24-1|.|.
CATSDNPQDNEQFF
TGTGCCACCAGTGATAACCCACAGGACAATGAGCAGTTCTTC
>TRBJ2-7|TRBV7-8|.|.
CASSLPGYEQYF
TGTGCCAGCAGCCTTCCAGGGTACGAGCAGTACTTC
>TRBJ2-5|TRBV11-2|.|TRBD2
CASTRTSGPPGETQYF
TGTGCCAGCACCAGGACTAGCGGGCCCCCCGGGGAGACCCAGTACTTC
>TRBJ2-7|TRBV28|once|.
CASSSDGVPSSYEQYF
TGTGCCAGCAGTTCTGACGGGGTCCCATCCTCCTACGAGCAGTACTTC
>TRBJ1-5|TRBV6-5|.|.
CASSTQGNQPQHF
TGTGCCAGCAGTACACAAGGCAATCAGCCCCAGCATTTT
>TRBJ2-7|TRBV4-2|.|.
CASSQAGESYEQYF
TGTGCCAGCAGCCAAGCGGGGGAATCCTACGAGCAGTACTTC
>TRBJ1-1|TRBV30|.|.
CAWSGRQEGWRTEAFF
TGTGCCTGGAGCGGAAGACAGGAAGGTTGGAGGACTGAAGCTTTCTTT
>TRBJ1-1|TRBV11-3|.|.
CASSLGHGEDTEAFF
TGTGCCAGCAGCTTAGGGCACGGAGAGGACACTGAAGCTTTCTTT
>TRBJ2-2|TRBV5-5|.|.
CASSLSGWTGELFF
TGTGCCAGCAGCTTGTCAGGGTGGACCGGGGAGCTGTTTTTT
>TRBJ2-1|TRBV5-4|.|TRBD2
CASSLVLAGTNEQFF
TGTGCCAGCAGCTTGGTGCTAGCGGGGACAAATGAGCAGTTCTTC
>TRBJ1-5|TRBV7-9|.|.
CASSFMEGGPQHF
TGTGCCAGCAGCTTCATGGAGGGAGGTCCCCAGCATTTT